Listed below are T cell receptor beta chains from one sample, sequenced in a study of radiation and T cells in renal cell carcinoma. The data were produced by immunoSEQ multiplex PCR, yet TCRdb's version contains in-frame clones alone and is incomplete. This sample has tens of thousands of clones, with 82% found just once. Sequencing was performed on blood, taken from a patient whose treatment included radiotherapy and nephrectomy. The receptors were sampled from a man in his 60s with renal cell carcinoma. Each CDR3 is given with its conserved first and last residue. The D gene is left open where the match is weak. Size tells how often a clone was seen (once, few, many) or the class of an expanded clone, and some rows leave it out.

-,TRBV7-8,-,TRBJ2-7,13,CASRFDRYHEQYF,TGTGCCAGCCGCTTTGACAGGTATCACGAGCAGTACTTC
-,TRBV29-1,-,TRBJ2-1,11,CSVRKNHEQFF,TGCAGCGTTCGTAAAAACCATGAGCAGTTCTTC
-,TRBV27,-,TRBJ2-2,13,CASSTWPTGELFF,TGTGCCAGCAGTACTTGGCCCACCGGGGAGCTGTTTTTT
-,TRBV6-1,TRBD1,TRBJ2-4,15,CAILRQGPTKNIQYF,TGTGCCATCCTTCGACAGGGACCGACCAAAAACATTCAGTACTTC
few,TRBV18,TRBD2,TRBJ2-3,17,CASSSLAGTTSTDTQYF,TGTGCCAGCTCATCACTAGCGGGGACCACTAGCACAGATACGCAGTATTTT
-,TRBV6-1,-,TRBJ1-2,13,CASSDQPYYGYTF,TGTGCCAGCAGTGATCAGCCGTACTATGGCTACACCTTC
-,TRBV5-1,-,TRBJ1-1,14,CASSLKQGWTEAFF,TGCGCCAGCAGCTTGAAGCAGGGGTGGACTGAAGCTTTCTTT
few,TRBV7-2,-,TRBJ1-5,18,CASSPPRAGPYSNQPQHF,TGTGCCAGCAGTCCTCCCCGGGCAGGGCCATATAGCAATCAGCCCCAGCATTTT
-,TRBV19,TRBD2,TRBJ2-7,15,CASSIELASPYEQYF,TGTGCCAGTAGTATTGAACTAGCGAGCCCCTACGAGCAGTACTTC
few,TRBV7-3,-,TRBJ1-1,13,CASSLSWDTEAFF,TGTGCCAGCAGCTTAAGTTGGGACACTGAAGCTTTCTTT
-,TRBV7-3,-,TRBJ2-1,16,CASSLTPSRGMGEQFF,TGTGCCAGCAGCTTAACCCCCTCTAGGGGAATGGGTGAGCAGTTCTTC
-,TRBV28,-,TRBJ2-7,15,CASTPPDGFSYEQYF,TGTGCCAGCACACCCCCGGACGGGTTTTCCTACGAGCAGTACTTC
-,TRBV28,TRBD1,TRBJ2-2,16,CASSTDDRVDTGELFF,TGTGCCAGCAGTACAGACGACAGGGTGGACACCGGGGAGCTGTTTTTT
-,TRBV19,-,TRBJ1-3,16,CASSMSPRGSGNTIYF,TGTGCCAGTAGTATGTCCCCCAGGGGATCTGGAAACACCATATATTTT
-,TRBV29-1,TRBD2,TRBJ2-2,17,CSVGGLAGGPVTGELFF,TGCAGCGTTGGGGGACTAGCGGGAGGGCCGGTCACCGGGGAGCTGTTTTTT
few,TRBV10-1,-,TRBJ2-3,14,CASSGGLRGDTQYF,TGCGCCAGCAGTGGGGGACTGAGGGGAGATACGCAGTATTTT
few,TRBV4-2,-,TRBJ2-4,17,CASSQDAGSGSKNIQYF,TGTGCCAGCAGCCAAGATGCTGGGAGTGGGTCCAAAAACATTCAGTACTTC
-,TRBV27,-,TRBJ2-7,16,CASSPRGWRPDYEQYF,TGTGCCAGCAGTCCCCGGGGATGGCGTCCGGACTACGAGCAGTACTTC
-,TRBV7-2,-,TRBJ2-4,14,CASSLVGAKNIQYF,TGTGCCAGCAGCTTAGTTGGGGCCAAAAACATTCAGTACTTC
-,TRBV28,TRBD2,TRBJ2-3,17,CASRPLGLAASTDTQYF,TGTGCCAGCAGGCCCCTAGGACTAGCGGCATCCACAGATACGCAGTATTTT
once,TRBV25-1,-,TRBJ2-5,13,CASSPTGRETQYF,TGTGCCAGCAGTCCGACAGGGAGGGAGACCCAGTACTTC
-,TRBV19,-,TRBJ1-1,15,CASSPRTGSFTEAFF,TGTGCCAGTAGTCCACGAACAGGGTCGTTCACTGAAGCTTTCTTT
-,TRBV5-1,TRBD1,TRBJ2-2,16,CASSARTGGVHGELFF,TGCGCCAGCAGCGCCCGGACAGGGGGCGTACACGGGGAGCTGTTTTTT
-,TRBV18,-,TRBJ1-5,16,CASSPGDPNSNQPQHF,TGTGCCAGCTCACCGGGGGACCCAAATAGCAATCAGCCCCAGCATTTT
-,TRBV5-4,TRBD1,TRBJ2-7,14,CASSLPGQDYEQYF,TGTGCCAGCAGCCTACCGGGACAGGATTACGAGCAGTACTTC
few,TRBV6-1,TRBD2,TRBJ2-7,15,CASSREREGWYEQYF,TGTGCCAGCAGTCGGGAGAGGGAGGGCTGGTACGAGCAGTACTTC
-,TRBV6-1,-,TRBJ2-7,15,CASSGDFTEQYEQYF,TGTGCCAGCAGCGGGGACTTCACAGAACAATACGAGCAGTACTTC
few,TRBV5-1,TRBD2,TRBJ2-2,16,CASSLGSSGNTGELFF,TGCGCCAGCAGCTTGGGGTCTAGCGGGAACACCGGGGAGCTGTTTTTT
-,TRBV19,-,TRBJ1-1,12,CASIGGNTEAFF,TGTGCCAGTATTGGCGGGAACACTGAAGCTTTCTTT
-,TRBV5-5,-,TRBJ2-3,15,CASSLGDGSPDTQYF,TGTGCCAGCAGCTTGGGGGACGGGAGCCCAGATACGCAGTATTTT
-,TRBV5-5,-,TRBJ1-4,14,CASTRDSGNEKLFF,TGTGCCAGCACCAGGGACTCGGGAAATGAAAAACTGTTTTTT
-,TRBV4-1,-,TRBJ2-3,16,CASSQDWRVGTDTQYF,TGCGCCAGCAGCCAAGATTGGCGGGTCGGGACAGATACGCAGTATTTT
-,TRBV7-9,-,TRBJ2-3,15,CASSLPKGITDTQYF,TGTGCCAGCAGCTTACCGAAGGGAATCACAGATACGCAGTATTTT
-,TRBV13,TRBD2,TRBJ2-1,17,CASSSRRLAGVTGEQFF,TGTGCCAGCAGCTCCAGGAGACTAGCGGGAGTCACGGGTGAGCAGTTCTTC
once,TRBV7-9,-,TRBJ2-3,12,CASSSRTDTQYF,TGTGCCAGCAGCTCTCGCACAGATACGCAGTATTTT
-,TRBV4-1,-,TRBJ2-4,18,CASSQDAAETLAKNIQYF,TGCGCCAGCAGCCAAGATGCCGCGGAGACCTTAGCCAAAAACATTCAGTACTTC
-,TRBV7-2,TRBD2,TRBJ2-7,16,CASSLDGGRVSGEQYF,TGTGCCAGCAGCTTAGACGGCGGGAGAGTTAGTGGCGAGCAGTACTTC
-,TRBV2,TRBD1,TRBJ1-2,11,CASSVPGQGTF,TGTGCCAGCAGTGTCCCGGGACAGGGCACCTTC
-,TRBV7-2,TRBD1,TRBJ1-5,17,CASSLFAGQAQYQPQHF,TGTGCCAGCAGCTTATTCGCGGGACAGGCGCAATATCAGCCCCAGCATTTT
-,TRBV27,-,TRBJ1-6,14,CASSWGSHNSPLHF,TGTGCCAGCAGTTGGGGGTCCCATAATTCACCCCTCCACTTT
-,TRBV15,TRBD1,TRBJ2-1,16,CATSRGRQGTYNEQFF,TGTGCCACCAGCAGGGGCAGACAGGGAACGTACAATGAGCAGTTCTTC
-,TRBV2,-,TRBJ2-6,18,CASSGGARSFSGANVLTF,TGTGCCAGCAGTGGAGGGGCTAGGTCGTTCTCTGGGGCCAACGTCCTGACTTTC
-,TRBV5-1,-,TRBJ2-3,19,CASSLEQFAGAGSTDTQYF,TGCGCCAGCAGCTTGGAGCAGTTCGCAGGGGCGGGTAGTACAGATACGCAGTATTTT
-,TRBV10-1,-,TRBJ1-2,13,CASSLQPNYGYTF,TGCGCCAGCAGTCTACAGCCTAACTATGGCTACACCTTC
-,TRBV6-6,TRBD1,TRBJ1-1,14,CASRRDRGNTEAFF,TGTGCCAGCAGAAGGGACAGAGGAAACACTGAAGCTTTCTTT
-,TRBV30,TRBD2,TRBJ2-7,14,CAWCAGVPAEEQYF,TGTGCCTGGTGTGCGGGAGTGCCTGCCGAGGAGCAGTACTTC
-,TRBV6-6,-,TRBJ1-5,15,CASIHSGGEDQPQHF,TGTGCCAGCATCCACTCGGGGGGGGAAGATCAGCCCCAGCATTTT
-,TRBV5-8,TRBD2,TRBJ2-2,16,CASSLLAGVHTGELFF,TGTGCCAGCAGCCTCCTAGCGGGAGTGCACACCGGGGAGCTGTTTTTT
-,TRBV7-9,TRBD1,TRBJ2-1,15,CASSVRQGWGNEQFF,TGTGCCAGCAGCGTCAGACAGGGGTGGGGCAATGAGCAGTTCTTC
-,TRBV5-1,-,TRBJ1-6,13,CASSFGEDSPLHF,TGCGCCAGCAGCTTCGGCGAGGATTCACCCCTCCACTTT
-,TRBV9,-,TRBJ2-7,13,CASSDGVGDEQYF,TGTGCCAGCAGCGACGGCGTTGGGGACGAGCAGTACTTC
-,TRBV5-4,-,TRBJ1-1,15,CASSLAGGTYTEAFF,TGTGCCAGCAGCTTGGCTGGCGGGACATACACTGAAGCTTTCTTT
-,TRBV9,TRBD1,TRBJ2-7,17,CASSVDPGTGTGYEQYF,TGTGCCAGCAGCGTAGACCCCGGGACAGGGACCGGCTACGAGCAGTACTTC